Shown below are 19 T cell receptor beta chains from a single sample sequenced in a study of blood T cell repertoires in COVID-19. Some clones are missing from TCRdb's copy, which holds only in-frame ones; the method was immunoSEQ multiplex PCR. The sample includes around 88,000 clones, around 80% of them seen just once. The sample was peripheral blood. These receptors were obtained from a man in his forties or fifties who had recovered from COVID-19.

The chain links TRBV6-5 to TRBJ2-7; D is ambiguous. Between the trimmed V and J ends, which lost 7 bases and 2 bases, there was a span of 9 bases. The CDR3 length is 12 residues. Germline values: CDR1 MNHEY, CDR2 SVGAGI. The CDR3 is CASKEIPYEQYF. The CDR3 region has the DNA TGTGCCAGCAAGGAGATCCCCTACGAGCAGTACTTC.

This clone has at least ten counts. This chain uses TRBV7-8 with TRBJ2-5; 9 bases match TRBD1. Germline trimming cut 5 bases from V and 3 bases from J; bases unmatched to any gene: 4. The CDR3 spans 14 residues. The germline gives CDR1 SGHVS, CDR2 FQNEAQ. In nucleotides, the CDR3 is TGTGCCAGCAGCGATCGGACAGGGGAAGAGACCCAGTACTTC. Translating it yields CASSDRTGEETQYF.

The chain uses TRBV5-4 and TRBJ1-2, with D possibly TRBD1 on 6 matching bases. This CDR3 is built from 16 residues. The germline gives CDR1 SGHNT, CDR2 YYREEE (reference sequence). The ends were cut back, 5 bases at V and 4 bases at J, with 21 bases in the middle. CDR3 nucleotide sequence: TGTGCCAGCAGGGGAGGGGGTAGGGATTTAGGCTATGGCTACACCTTC. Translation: CASRGGGRDLGYGYTF.

This CDR3 reads CASSPGLDNEQFF. As DNA, the CDR3 is TGTGCCAGCTCACCGGGACTAGACAATGAGCAGTTCTTC. This chain uses TRBV18 with TRBJ2-1; 8 bases agree with TRBD2. Germline CDR1 reads KGHSH; CDR2 reads LQKENI. Trimming took 3 bases from V and 5 from J; bases not matched to a gene: 0. This CDR3 comprises 13 residues.

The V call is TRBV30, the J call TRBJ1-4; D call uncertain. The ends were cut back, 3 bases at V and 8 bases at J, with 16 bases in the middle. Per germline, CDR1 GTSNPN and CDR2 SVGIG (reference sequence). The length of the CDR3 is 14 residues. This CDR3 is CAWSVPGRGEKLFF. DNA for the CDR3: TGTGCCTGGAGCGTCCCCGGGCGCGGGGAAAAACTGTTTTTT.

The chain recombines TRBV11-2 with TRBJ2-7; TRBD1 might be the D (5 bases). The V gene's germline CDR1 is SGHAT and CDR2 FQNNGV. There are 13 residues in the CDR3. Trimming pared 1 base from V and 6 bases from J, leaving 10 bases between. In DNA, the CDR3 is TGTGCCAGCAGCTTAGGCGACAGTTCCGAGCAGTACTTC. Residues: CASSLGDSSEQYF.

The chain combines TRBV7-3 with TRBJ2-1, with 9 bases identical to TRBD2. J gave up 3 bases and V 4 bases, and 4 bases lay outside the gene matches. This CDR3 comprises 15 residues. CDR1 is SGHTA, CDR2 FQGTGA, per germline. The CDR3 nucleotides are TGTGCCAGCAGCTCAAATAGCGGGGGCTACAATGAGCAGTTCTTC. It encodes CASSSNSGGYNEQFF.

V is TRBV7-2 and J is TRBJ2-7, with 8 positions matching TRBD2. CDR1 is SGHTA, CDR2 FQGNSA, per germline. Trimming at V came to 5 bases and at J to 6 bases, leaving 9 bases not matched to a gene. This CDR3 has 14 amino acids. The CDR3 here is CASSPSGRTGEQYF. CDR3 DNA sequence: TGTGCCAGCAGCCCCAGCGGGAGAACCGGCGAGCAGTACTTC. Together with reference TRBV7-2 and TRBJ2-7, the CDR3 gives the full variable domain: GAGVSQSPSNKVTEKGKDVELRCDPISGHTALYWYRQSLGQGLEFLIYFQGNSAPDKSGLPSDRFSAERTGGSVSTLTIQRTQQEDSAVYLCASSPSGRTGEQYFGPGTRLTVT.

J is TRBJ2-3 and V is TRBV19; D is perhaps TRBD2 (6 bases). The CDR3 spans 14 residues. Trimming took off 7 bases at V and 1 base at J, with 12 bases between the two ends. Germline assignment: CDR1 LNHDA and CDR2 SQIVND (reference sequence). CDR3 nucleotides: TGTGCCAGTAATGGCAGGGAGGGCACAGATACGCAGTATTTT. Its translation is CASNGREGTDTQYF.

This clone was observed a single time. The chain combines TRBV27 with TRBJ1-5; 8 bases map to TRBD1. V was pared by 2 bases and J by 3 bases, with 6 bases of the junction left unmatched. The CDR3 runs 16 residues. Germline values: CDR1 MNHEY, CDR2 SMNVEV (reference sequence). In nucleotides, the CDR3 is TGTGCCAGCAGTTTAGGGACAGGAAGGATCAATCAGCCCCAGCATTTT. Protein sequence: CASSLGTGRINQPQHF.

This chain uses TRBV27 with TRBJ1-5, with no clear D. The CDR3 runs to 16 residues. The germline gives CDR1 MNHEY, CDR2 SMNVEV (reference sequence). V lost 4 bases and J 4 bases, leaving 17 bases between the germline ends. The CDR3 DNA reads TGTGCCAGCAGTTCTCTTTCGTCGGGGAGGAATCAGCCCCAGCATTTT. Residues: CASSSLSSGRNQPQHF.

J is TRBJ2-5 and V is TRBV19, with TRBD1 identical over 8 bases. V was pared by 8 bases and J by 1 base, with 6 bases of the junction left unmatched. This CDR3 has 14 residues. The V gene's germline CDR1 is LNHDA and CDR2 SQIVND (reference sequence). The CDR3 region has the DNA TGTGCCAGTGGTTTCGACAGGGGCCAAGAGACCCAGTACTTC. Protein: CASGFDRGQETQYF.

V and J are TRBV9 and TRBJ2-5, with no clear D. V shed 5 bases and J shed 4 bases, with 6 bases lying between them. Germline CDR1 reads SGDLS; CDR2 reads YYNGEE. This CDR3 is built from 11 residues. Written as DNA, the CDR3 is TGTGCCAGCAGTCGTTCAGAGACCCAGTACTTC. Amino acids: CASSRSETQYF.

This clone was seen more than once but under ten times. The CDR3 here is CASSETGGPYEQYF. DNA for the CDR3: TGTGCCAGCAGTGAAACGGGAGGTCCCTACGAGCAGTACTTC. The chain couples TRBV28 to TRBJ2-7; 7 bases agree with TRBD2. CDR3 length: 14 amino acids. CDR1 and CDR2 from the germline V gene are MDHEN and SYDVKM. V was pared by 5 bases and J by 2 bases, with 6 bases of the junction left unmatched.

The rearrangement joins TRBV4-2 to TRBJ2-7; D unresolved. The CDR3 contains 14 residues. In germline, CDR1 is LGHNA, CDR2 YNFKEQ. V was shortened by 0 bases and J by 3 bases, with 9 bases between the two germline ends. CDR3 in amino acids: CASSQERVNYEQYF. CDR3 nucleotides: TGTGCCAGCAGCCAAGAACGGGTAAACTACGAGCAGTACTTC.

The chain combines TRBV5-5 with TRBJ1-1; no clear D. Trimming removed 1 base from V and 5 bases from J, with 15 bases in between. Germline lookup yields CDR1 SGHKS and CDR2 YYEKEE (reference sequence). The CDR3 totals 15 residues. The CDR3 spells CASSLSPVGGTEAFF. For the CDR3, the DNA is TGTGCCAGCAGCTTGTCTCCGGTAGGAGGAACTGAAGCTTTCTTT.

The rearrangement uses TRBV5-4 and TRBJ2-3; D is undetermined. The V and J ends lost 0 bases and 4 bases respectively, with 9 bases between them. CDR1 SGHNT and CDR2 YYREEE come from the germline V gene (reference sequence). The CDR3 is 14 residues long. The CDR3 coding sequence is TGTGCCAGCAGCTTGGCCCGGGTGGCAGATACGCAGTATTTT. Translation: CASSLARVADTQYF.

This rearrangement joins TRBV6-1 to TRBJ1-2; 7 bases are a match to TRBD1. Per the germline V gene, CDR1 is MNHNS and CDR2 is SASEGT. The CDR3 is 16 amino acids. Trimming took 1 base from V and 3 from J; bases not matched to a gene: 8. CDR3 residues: CASSEVGTGVYYGYTF. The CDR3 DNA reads TGTGCCAGCAGTGAAGTAGGTACAGGGGTATACTATGGCTACACCTTC.

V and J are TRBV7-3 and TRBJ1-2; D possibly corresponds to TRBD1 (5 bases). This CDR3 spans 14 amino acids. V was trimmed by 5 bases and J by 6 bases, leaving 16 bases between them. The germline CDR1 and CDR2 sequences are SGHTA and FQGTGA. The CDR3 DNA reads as TGTGCCAGCAGCACCACTCAGGGATCCGATGGCTACACCTTC. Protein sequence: CASSTTQGSDGYTF.